Sequencing of this TCR beta chain was carried out in a study of shared clonotypes between healthy human individuals. Looking at the study overall: The cohort had two women and a few men, ages 18 to 49. Whole-study findings and limits: Sharing across four donors was highest in naive CD4 (around 5%) and lowest in memory CD8 (around 0.4%). Rarefaction demonstrated incomplete sorted-subset sequencing despite large depth. Clonotypes which were not shared had lower generation probabilities than clonotypes that all four donors shared.

A word on this clone: Its target is unknown.

Some clones are missing from TCRdb's copy, which holds only in-frame ones; the method was immunoSEQ multiplex PCR. The repertoire holds some 2.1 million clones, with about 95% as singletons. CD8 cells classed as naive were CD45RO-negative and positively selected for CCR7, excluding terminally differentiated effector memory CD45RA+ cells. Germline V CDR1 and CDR2: SGHRS, YFSETQ. CDR3 size: 15 residues. V was clipped by 0 bases and J by 2 bases; unmatched bases: 5. The specimen sequenced was naive CD8+ T cells sorted from blood. This receptor was taken from a young man in good health. This chain connects TRBV5-1 to TRBJ2-7; TRBD2 agrees at 7 bases. The CDR3 sequence: CASSLGGGSTYEQYF. In nucleotides, the CDR3 is TGCGCCAGCAGCTTGGGGGGCGGGAGTACCTACGAGCAGTACTTC.